These 10 T cell receptor beta chains share one sample of origin, sequenced in a study of a mutant IDH1 vaccine in newly diagnosed glioma. Time point denoted: week 5, during vaccination. The investigators gave 300 ug of mutant IDH1 20-mer peptide in each vaccine dose, together with topical imiquimod. Antigens for these TCRs are unknown. Sequenced by immunoSEQ multiplex PCR; TCRdb stores in-frame clones only, minus some. Of roughly 51,000 clones listed, approximately 79% were seen once; the top ten hold roughly 3.3%. Sequences were derived from PBMCs, sampled from a glioma patient whose treatment included an IDH1 peptide vaccine. The receptors were sampled from a young woman with glioma. Some clones in this sample may be carry-over from other donors' samples.

The V call is TRBV19, the J call TRBJ2-5; D not certain. The CDR3 has 12 residues. Germline-derived CDR1 and CDR2 are LNHDA and SQIVND (reference sequence). Trimming took 4 bases from V and 1 from J, leaving 4 bases between them. DNA of the CDR3: TGTGCCAGTAGTACCGGCCAAGAGACCCAGTACTTC. Encoded protein: CASSTGQETQYF.

This clone showed up just a few times. The chain combines TRBV13 with TRBJ2-7; 7 nucleotides agree with TRBD2. The CDR3 sequence is 14 residues long. CDR1 is PRHDT and CDR2 is FYEKMQ in the germline V gene (reference sequence). Trimming took 2 bases from V and 3 from J; bases not matched to a gene: 4. CDR3 sequence: CASSLWGGNYEQYF. CDR3 DNA: TGTGCCAGCAGCTTATGGGGGGGAAACTACGAGCAGTACTTC.

This chain joins TRBV15 and TRBJ1-3; the D is unclear. The length of the CDR3 is 17 residues. Trimming removed 0 bases at V and 4 bases at J, with 16 bases between. Germline V gives CDR1 LNHNV, CDR2 YYDKDF (reference sequence). CDR3: CATSRDFENPAGNTIYF. CDR3 DNA: TGTGCCACCAGCAGAGATTTTGAAAACCCCGCGGGAAACACCATATATTTT.

This chain links TRBV18 with TRBJ2-1, with D perhaps TRBD2 (6 bases). CDR1 KGHSH and CDR2 LQKENI come from the germline V gene. Trimming took off 1 base at V and 9 bases at J, with 16 bases between the two ends. This CDR3 is built from 15 residues. The CDR3 loop is CASSPLRGDGGEQFF. CDR3 coding DNA: TGTGCCAGCTCACCACTGCGGGGAGATGGAGGTGAGCAGTTCTTC. Complete variable domain (other parts from reference TRBV18 and TRBJ2-1): NAGVMQNPRHLVRRRGQEARLRCSPMKGHSHVYWYRQLPEEGLKFMVYLQKENIIDESGMPKERFSAEFPKEGPSILRIQQVVRGDSAAYFCASSPLRGDGGEQFFGPGTRLTVL.

The rearrangement links TRBV9 to TRBJ1-3, with D possibly matching TRBD1 (5 bases). This CDR3 is 15 amino acids long. Germline V gene data show CDR1 as SGDLS and CDR2 as YYNGEE. V gave up 0 bases and J gave up 4 bases, with 11 bases separating them. CDR3 sequence: CASSVGPGFGNTIYF. For the CDR3, the DNA is TGTGCCAGCAGCGTAGGTCCAGGGTTCGGAAACACCATATATTTT.

This chain links TRBV27 with TRBJ1-1; D unresolved. The CDR3 is made up of 13 amino acids. The V gene's germline CDR1 is MNHEY and CDR2 SMNVEV (reference sequence). Deletions cut 4 bases from V and 5 bases from J, with 11 bases between. DNA for the CDR3: TGTGCCAGCAGTTGGGTTTCGAGGACTGAAGCTTTCTTT. Translating it yields CASSWVSRTEAFF.

This clone was seen a few times. Other nucleotide sequences from this sample produce the same CDR3. The CDR3 sequence is CASSVVGGELFF. As DNA, the CDR3 is TGTGCCAGCAGCGTAGTGGGGGGGGAGCTGTTTTTT. V is TRBV9 and J is TRBJ2-2; D is undetermined. CDR1 is SGDLS and CDR2 is YYNGEE in the germline V gene. The CDR3 consists of 12 residues. V was trimmed by 0 bases and J by 8 bases, leaving 5 bases between them.

The V call is TRBV7-9, the J call TRBJ1-2, with TRBD1 as a possible D gene (6 bases). The V end lost 4 bases, the J end lost 4 bases, and 13 bases lay between the germline ends. CDR3 length equals 14 residues. Germline-derived CDR1 and CDR2 are SEHNR and FQNEAQ (reference sequence). As DNA, the CDR3 is TGTGCCAGCAGCTCAAGCAAAGGGGGCTATGGCTACACCTTC. Amino acid sequence: CASSSSKGGYGYTF.

The chain is built from TRBV18 and TRBJ1-3; 10 positions match TRBD1. This CDR3 is 16 amino acids long. Trimming took 4 bases from V and 3 from J; bases not matched to a gene: 6. Germline V lookup: CDR1 KGHSH, CDR2 LQKENI. For the CDR3, the DNA is TGTGCCAGCTCACTTAAGACAGGGGGCGTTGGAAACACCATATATTTT. Translation: CASSLKTGGVGNTIYF.

This chain joins TRBV6-5 and TRBJ2-5, with D unresolved. CDR1 is MNHEY, CDR2 SVGAGI, per germline. Trimming shortened V by 0 bases and J by 5 bases, and 10 bases separated the two germline ends. The CDR3 extends over 14 amino acids. The CDR3 bases are TGTGCCAGCAGTTACTCGGTCGGGTACGAGACCCAGTACTTC. Residues: CASSYSVGYETQYF.